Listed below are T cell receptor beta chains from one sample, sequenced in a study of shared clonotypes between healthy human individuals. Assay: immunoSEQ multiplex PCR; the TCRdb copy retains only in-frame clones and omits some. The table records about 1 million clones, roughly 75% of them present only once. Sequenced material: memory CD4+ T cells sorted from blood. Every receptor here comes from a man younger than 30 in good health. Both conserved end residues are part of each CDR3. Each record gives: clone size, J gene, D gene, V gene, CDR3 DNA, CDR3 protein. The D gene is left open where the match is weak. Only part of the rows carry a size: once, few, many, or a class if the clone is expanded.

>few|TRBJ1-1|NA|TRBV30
TGTGCCTGGAAGGGGCGCCCCACTGAAGCTTTCTTT
CAWKGRPTEAFF
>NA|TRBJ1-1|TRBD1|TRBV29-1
TGCAGCGTTGCGGACAGGGCCCACTCTGAAGCTTTCTTT
CSVADRAHSEAFF
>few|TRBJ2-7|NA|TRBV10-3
TGTGCCACCGAGGGAGACGAGCAGTACTTC
CATEGDEQYF
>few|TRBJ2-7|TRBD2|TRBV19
TGTGCCAGTAGTATAGCGGCGGGGGGGCCCTACGAGCAGTACTTC
CASSIAAGGPYEQYF
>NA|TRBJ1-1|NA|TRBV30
TGTGCCTGGAGTGTACGGGGGGAAGCTTTCTTT
CAWSVRGEAFF
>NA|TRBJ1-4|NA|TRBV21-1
TGTGCCAGCACCTACAGGGAGGCCAATGAAAAACTGTTTTTT
CASTYREANEKLFF
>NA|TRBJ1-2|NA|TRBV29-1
TGCAGCACAACCAAGGGGGGAAGCTATGGCTACACCTTC
CSTTKGGSYGYTF
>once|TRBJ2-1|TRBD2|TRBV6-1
TGTGCCAGCAGTGCAGCGGGAGGATCCAATGAGCAGTTCTTC
CASSAAGGSNEQFF
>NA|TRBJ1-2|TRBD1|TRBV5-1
TGCGCCAGCAGCTCATCCGGGACAGGGGGACTAAAACACTATGGCTACACCTTC
CASSSSGTGGLKHYGYTF
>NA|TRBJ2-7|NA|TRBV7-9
TGTGCCAGCAGCACCCTTTTTAGGGAGAGGCAGTACTTC
CASSTLFRERQYF
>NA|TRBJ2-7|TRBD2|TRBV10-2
TGCGCCAGCAGACATAATAGCGGGGGGGGCCTCTACGAGCAGTACTTC
CASRHNSGGGLYEQYF
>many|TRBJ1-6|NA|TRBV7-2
TGTGCCAGCAGCGACGGGTTGTCCTCTCCTAATTCACCCCTCCACTTT
CASSDGLSSPNSPLHF
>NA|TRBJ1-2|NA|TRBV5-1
TGCGCCAGCAGCACGGACGGCTCGGCTCTTTATGGCTACACCTTC
CASSTDGSALYGYTF
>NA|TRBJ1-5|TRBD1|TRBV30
TGTGCCTGGAGCAGACCGGGACAGGGGTACCAGCCCCAGCATTTT
CAWSRPGQGYQPQHF
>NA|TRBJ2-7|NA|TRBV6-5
TGTGCCAGCAGTTACCGGCAGGGTATCTACGAGCAGTACTTC
CASSYRQGIYEQYF
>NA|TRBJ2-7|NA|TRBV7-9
TGTGCCAGCAGCCCTCGGACACCTGGGTACGAGCAGTACTTC
CASSPRTPGYEQYF
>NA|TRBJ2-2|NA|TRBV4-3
TGCGCCAGCAGCCAAGGGGCTACGCACAGGTTGAACACCGGGGAGCTGTTTTTT
CASSQGATHRLNTGELFF
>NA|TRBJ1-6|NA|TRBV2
TGTGCCAGCAGTGTTACCTCGGATTCACCCCTCCACTTT
CASSVTSDSPLHF
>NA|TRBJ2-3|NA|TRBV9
TGTGCCAGCAGCGTGGATAGAAATACGCAGTATTTT
CASSVDRNTQYF
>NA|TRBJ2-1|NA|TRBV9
TGTGCCAGCAGCGTAGAGGGGGGAGCGAGCCCCTACAATGAGCAGTTCTTC
CASSVEGGASPYNEQFF
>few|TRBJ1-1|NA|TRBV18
TGTGCCAGCTCACCATCGACCGTAAACACTGAAGCTTTCTTT
CASSPSTVNTEAFF
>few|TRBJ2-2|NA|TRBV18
TGTGCCAGCTCACGCCTACCAACAGAGATCGCCGGGGAGCTGTTTTTT
CASSRLPTEIAGELFF
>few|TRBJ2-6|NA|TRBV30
TGTGCCTGCAACTCTGGGGCCAACGTCCTGACTTTC
CACNSGANVLTF
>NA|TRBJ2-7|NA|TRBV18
TGTGCCAGCTCCGCCGACAGCCGACACTACGAGCAGTACTTC
CASSADSRHYEQYF
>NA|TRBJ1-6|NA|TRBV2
TGTGCCAAAAGGGGCATCGATTCACCCCTCCACTTT
CAKRGIDSPLHF
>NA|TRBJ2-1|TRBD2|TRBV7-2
TGTGCCAGCAGCTTAATGTTACTAGCGGGGGCCAATGAGCAGTTCTTC
CASSLMLLAGANEQFF
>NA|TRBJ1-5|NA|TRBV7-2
TGTGCCAGCAGCGAGGTGTCAGGGAATCAGCCCCAGCATTTT
CASSEVSGNQPQHF
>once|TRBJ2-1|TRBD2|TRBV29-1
TGCAGCGTTGTCCCTCGACTAGCGGGAAACAATGAGCAGTTCTTC
CSVVPRLAGNNEQFF
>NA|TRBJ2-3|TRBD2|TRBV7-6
TGTGCCAGCAGCCCAAGGACTAGCGGGGCCACAGATACGCAGTATTTT
CASSPRTSGATDTQYF
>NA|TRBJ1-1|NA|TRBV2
TGTGCCAGCAAAAAGGAGAACACTGAAGCTTTCTTT
CASKKENTEAFF
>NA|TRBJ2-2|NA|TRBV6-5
TGTGCCAGCAGCCGAACCGGGGAGCTGTTTTTT
CASSRTGELFF
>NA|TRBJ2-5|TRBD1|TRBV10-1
TGCGCCAGCAGTTCGCAGGGGGTCCAAGAGACCCAGTACTTC
CASSSQGVQETQYF
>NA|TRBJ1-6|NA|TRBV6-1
TGTGCCAGCAGTGAAGCCCCCACCCTCCACTTT
CASSEAPTLHF
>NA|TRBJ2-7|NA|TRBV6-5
TGTGCCAGCAGCCCCTCCTACGGGACCTACGAGCAGTACTTC
CASSPSYGTYEQYF
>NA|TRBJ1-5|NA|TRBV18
TGTGCCAGCTCAGAGGGCTATAGCAATCAGCCCCAGCATTTT
CASSEGYSNQPQHF
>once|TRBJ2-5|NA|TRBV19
TGTGCCAGTAGTATAGGTTCAGGGCGGCGAGAGACCCAGTACTTC
CASSIGSGRRETQYF
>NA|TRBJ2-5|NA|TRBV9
TGTGCCAGCAGCGTAGGAATCCAAACCGAACAAGAGACCCAGTACTTC
CASSVGIQTEQETQYF
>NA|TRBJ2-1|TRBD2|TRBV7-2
TGTGCCAGCAGCTTAGTGAGACTAGCGGGGGTTCGGTATGAGCAGTTCTTC
CASSLVRLAGVRYEQFF
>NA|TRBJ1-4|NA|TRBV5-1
TGCGCCAGCAGCTTACAGGCAACTAATGAAAAACTGTTTTTT
CASSLQATNEKLFF
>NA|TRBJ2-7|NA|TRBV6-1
TGTGCCAGCAGGTCGTTTCCCTACGAGCAGTACTTC
CASRSFPYEQYF
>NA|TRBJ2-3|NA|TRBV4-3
TGCGCCAGCAGCCCTCAAGCTCGAGACACAGATACGCAGTATTTT
CASSPQARDTDTQYF
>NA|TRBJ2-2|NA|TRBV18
TGTGCCAGCTCACCATTTTCAGGGCGGAACACCGGGGAGCTGTTTTTT
CASSPFSGRNTGELFF
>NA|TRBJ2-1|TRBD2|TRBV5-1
TGCGCCAGCAGCTTGGCCGGGCTAGCGGTGTACAATGAGCAGTTCTTC
CASSLAGLAVYNEQFF
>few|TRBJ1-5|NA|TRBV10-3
TGTGCCATCAGTGGCGCGATCGATCAGCCCCAGCATTTT
CAISGAIDQPQHF
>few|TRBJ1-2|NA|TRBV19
TGTGCCAGACCCACAGGAAACTATGGCTACACCTTC
CARPTGNYGYTF
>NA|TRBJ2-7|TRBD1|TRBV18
TGTGCCAGCTCCCCCGGGACAGGGGGCGTTCAAAGGTACGAGCAGTACTTC
CASSPGTGGVQRYEQYF
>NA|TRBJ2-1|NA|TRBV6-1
TGTGCCAGCAGGGACTACCTCCGGTACAATGAGCAGTTCTTC
CASRDYLRYNEQFF
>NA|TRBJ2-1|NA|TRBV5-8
TGTGCCAGCAGCTTGGGGGACCGTGCCTACAATGAGCAGTTCTTC
CASSLGDRAYNEQFF
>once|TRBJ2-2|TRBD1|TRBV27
TGTGCCAGCAGTAGGGACAGGGGGCAAGAAACCGGGGAGCTGTTTTTT
CASSRDRGQETGELFF
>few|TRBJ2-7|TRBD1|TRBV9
TGTGCCAGCAGCGTAGGAGACAGGGCCTACGAGCAGTACTTC
CASSVGDRAYEQYF
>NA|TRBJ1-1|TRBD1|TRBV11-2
TGTGCCAGCAGTTCAAACAGGGGCACTGAAGCTTTCTTT
CASSSNRGTEAFF